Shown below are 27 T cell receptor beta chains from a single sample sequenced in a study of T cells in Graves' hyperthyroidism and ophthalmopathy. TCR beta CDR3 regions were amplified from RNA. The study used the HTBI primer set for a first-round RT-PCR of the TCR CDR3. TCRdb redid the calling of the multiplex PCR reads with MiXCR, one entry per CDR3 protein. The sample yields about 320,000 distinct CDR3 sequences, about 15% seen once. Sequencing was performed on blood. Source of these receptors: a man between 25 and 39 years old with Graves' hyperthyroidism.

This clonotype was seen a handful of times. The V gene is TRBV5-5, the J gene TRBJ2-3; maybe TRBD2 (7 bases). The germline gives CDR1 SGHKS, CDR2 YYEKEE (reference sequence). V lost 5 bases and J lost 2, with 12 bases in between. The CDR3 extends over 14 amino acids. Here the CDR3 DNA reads TGTGCCAGCAGTCCGCGGGGGCACACAGATACGCAGTATTTT. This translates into CASSPRGHTDTQYF.

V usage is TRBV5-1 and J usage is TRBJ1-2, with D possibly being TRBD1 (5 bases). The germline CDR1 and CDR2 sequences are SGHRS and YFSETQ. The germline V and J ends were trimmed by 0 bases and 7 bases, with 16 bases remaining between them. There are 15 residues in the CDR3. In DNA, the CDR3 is TGCGCCAGCAGCTTGGAAGGGAGGGGTATAGTTGGCTACACCTTC. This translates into CASSLEGRGIVGYTF.

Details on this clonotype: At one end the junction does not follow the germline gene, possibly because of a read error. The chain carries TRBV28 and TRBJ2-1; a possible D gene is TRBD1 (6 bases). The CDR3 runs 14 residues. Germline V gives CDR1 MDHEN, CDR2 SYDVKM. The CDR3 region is CASSLGTPGPRQSF. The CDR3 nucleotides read TGTGCCAGCAGTTTAGGGACACCGGGCCCCCGGCAGTCCTTC. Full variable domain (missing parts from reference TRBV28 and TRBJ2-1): DVKVTQSSRYLVKRTGEKVFLECVQDMDHENMFWYRQDPGLGLRLIYFSYDVKMKEKGDIPEGYSVSREKKERFSLILESASTNQTSMYLCASSLGTPGPRQSFGPGTRLTVL.

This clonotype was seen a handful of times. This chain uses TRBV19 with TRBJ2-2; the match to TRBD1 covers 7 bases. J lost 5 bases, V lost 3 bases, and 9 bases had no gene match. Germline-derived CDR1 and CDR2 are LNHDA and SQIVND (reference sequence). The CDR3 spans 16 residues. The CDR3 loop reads CASSIYRGGNTGELFF. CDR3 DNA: TGTGCCAGTAGTATCTACAGGGGCGGTAATACCGGGGAGCTGTTTTTT.

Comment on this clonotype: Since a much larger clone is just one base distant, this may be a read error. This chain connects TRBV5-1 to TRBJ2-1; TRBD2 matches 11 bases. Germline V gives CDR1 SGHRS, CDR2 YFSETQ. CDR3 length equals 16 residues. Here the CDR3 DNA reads TGCGCCAGCAGCTTGACTAGCGGGGGAGTCTACGATGAGCAGTTCTTC. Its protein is CASSLTSGGVYDEQFF.

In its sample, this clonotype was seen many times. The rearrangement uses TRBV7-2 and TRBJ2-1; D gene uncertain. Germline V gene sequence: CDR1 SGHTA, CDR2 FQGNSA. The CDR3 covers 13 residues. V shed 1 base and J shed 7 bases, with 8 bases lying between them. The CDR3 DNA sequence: TGTGCCAGCAGCTTAGGGAGATCGAATGAGCAGTTCTTC. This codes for CASSLGRSNEQFF.

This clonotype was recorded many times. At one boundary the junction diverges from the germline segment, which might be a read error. In DNA form, the CDR3 reads TGTGCCTGGAGCGGGGACAGCAAACAGCCCCAGCATTTT. Protein product: CAWSGDSKQPQHF. The V call is TRBV30, the J call TRBJ1-5; TRBD1 matches 7 bases. Germline CDR1 is GTSNPN and CDR2 is SVGIG (reference sequence). This CDR3 is built from 13 residues.

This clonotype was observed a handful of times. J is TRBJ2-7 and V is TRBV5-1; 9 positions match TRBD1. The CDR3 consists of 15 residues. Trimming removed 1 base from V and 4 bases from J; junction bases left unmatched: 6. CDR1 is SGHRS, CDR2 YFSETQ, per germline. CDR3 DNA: TGCGCCAGCAGCTTGTCACAGGGGGCAGGTTACGAGCAGTACTTC. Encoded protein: CASSLSQGAGYEQYF.

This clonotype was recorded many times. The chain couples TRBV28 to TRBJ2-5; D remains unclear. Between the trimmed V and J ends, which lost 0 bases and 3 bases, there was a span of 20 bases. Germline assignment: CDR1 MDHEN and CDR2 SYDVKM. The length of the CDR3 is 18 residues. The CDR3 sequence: CASSLWDSLDGDKETQYF. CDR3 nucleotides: TGTGCCAGCAGTTTATGGGATTCCTTGGACGGAGACAAAGAGACCCAGTACTTC.

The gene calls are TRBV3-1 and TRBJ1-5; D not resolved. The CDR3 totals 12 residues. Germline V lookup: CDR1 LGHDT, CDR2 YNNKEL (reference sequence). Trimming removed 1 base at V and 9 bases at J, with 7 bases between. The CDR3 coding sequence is TGTGCCAGCAGCCAAGCTAAGGGGCCCCAGCATTTT. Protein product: CASSQAKGPQHF.

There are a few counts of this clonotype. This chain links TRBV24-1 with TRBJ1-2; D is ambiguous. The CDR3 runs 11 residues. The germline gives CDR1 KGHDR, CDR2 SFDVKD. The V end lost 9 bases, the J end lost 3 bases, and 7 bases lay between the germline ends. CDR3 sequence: CATSSDYGYTF. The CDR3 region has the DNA TGTGCCACCTCCTCTGACTATGGCTACACCTTC.

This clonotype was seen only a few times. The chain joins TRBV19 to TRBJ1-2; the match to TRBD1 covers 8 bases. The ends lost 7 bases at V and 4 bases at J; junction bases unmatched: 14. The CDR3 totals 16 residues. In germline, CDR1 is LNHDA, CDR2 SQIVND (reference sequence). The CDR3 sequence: CASTEGKRDRFYGYTF. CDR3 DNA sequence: TGTGCCAGTACGGAGGGGAAACGGGACAGGTTCTATGGCTACACCTTC.

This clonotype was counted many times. The CDR3 nucleotides read TGCGCCAGCAGCTTAACGGGTCCCCCCTACGAGCAGTACTTC. The encoded protein is CASSLTGPPYEQYF. This chain connects TRBV5-1 to TRBJ2-7, with unresolved D. The V gene lost 2 bases and the J gene lost 2 bases, with 11 bases spanning the gap. The CDR3 totals 14 residues. Germline lookup yields CDR1 SGHRS and CDR2 YFSETQ.

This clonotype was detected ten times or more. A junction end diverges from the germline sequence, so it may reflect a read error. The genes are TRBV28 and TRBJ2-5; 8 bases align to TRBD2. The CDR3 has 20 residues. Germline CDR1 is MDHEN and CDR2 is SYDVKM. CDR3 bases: TGTGCAAGCAGTTTCTCCCTGGAGGGGACCAGCGGGAGTAGCGGGGAGACCCAGTACTTC. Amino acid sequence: CASSFSLEGTSGSSGETQYF.

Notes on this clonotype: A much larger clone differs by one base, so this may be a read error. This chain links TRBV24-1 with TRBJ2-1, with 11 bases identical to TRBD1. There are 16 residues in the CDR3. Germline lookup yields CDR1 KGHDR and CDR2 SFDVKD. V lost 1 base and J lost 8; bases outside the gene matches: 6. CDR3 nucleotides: TGTGCCACCAGTGATTTTGAGGACAGGGGGCGGTATGAGCAGTTCTTC. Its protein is CATSDFEDRGRYEQFF.

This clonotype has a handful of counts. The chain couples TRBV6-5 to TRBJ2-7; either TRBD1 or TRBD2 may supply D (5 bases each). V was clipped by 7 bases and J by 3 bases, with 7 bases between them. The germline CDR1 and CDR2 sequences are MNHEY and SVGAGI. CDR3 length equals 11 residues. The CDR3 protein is CASTGLYEQYF. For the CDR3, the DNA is TGTGCCAGCACGGGGCTCTACGAGCAGTACTTC.

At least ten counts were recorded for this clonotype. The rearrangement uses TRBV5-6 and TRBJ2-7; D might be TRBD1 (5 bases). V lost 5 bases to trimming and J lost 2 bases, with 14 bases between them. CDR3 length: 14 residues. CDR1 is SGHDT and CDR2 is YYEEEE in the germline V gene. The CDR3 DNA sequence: TGTGCCAGCAGTATCGACAGAAGTCCCTACGAGCAGTACTTC. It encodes CASSIDRSPYEQYF.

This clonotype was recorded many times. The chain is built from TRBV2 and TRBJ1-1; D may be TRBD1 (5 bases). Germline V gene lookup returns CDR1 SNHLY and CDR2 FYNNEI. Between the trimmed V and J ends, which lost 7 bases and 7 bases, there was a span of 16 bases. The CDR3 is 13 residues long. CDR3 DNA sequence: TGTGCCAGCACCAAGGGGCTCCTGGATGAAGCTTTCTTT. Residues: CASTKGLLDEAFF.

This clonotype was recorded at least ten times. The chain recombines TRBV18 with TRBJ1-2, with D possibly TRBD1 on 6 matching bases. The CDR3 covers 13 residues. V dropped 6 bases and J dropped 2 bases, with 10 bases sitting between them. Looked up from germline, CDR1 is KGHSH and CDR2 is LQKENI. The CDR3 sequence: CASSGGQNYGYTF. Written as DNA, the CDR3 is TGTGCCAGCTCCGGGGGCCAGAACTATGGCTACACCTTC. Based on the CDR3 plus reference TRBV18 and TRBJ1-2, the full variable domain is NAGVMQNPRHLVRRRGQEARLRCSPMKGHSHVYWYRQLPEEGLKFMVYLQKENIIDESGMPKERFSAEFPKEGPSILRIQQVVRGDSAAYFCASSGGQNYGYTFGSGTRLTVV.

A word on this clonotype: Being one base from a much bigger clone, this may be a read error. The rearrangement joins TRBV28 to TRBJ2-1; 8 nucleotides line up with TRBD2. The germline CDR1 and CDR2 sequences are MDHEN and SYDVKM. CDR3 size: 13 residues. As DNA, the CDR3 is TGTGCCGGCAGTTTAGCACTAGCGGTCGAGCAGTTCTTC. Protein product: CAGSLALAVEQFF.

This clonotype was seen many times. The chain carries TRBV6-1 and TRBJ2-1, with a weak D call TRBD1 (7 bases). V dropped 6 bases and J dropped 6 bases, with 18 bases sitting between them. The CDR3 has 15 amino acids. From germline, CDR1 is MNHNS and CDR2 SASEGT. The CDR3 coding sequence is TGTGCCAGCAGGAAACAGGGGATGCGGGGCAATGAGCAGTTCTTC. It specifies CASRKQGMRGNEQFF.

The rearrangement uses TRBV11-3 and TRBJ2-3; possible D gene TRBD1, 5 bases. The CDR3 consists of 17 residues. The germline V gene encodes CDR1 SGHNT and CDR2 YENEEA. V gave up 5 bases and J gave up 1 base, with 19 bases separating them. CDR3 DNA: TGTGCCAGCAGCCACCGGGTTGGGGCCCCTCGCACAGATACGCAGTATTTT. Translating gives CASSHRVGAPRTDTQYF.

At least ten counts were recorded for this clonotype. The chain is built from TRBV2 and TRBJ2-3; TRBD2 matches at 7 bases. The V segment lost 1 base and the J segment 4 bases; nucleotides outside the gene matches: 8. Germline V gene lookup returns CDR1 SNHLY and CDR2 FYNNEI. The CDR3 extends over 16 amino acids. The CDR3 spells CASSEVAGVSADTQYF. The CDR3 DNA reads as TGTGCCAGCAGTGAAGTGGCGGGAGTTTCGGCAGATACGCAGTATTTT.

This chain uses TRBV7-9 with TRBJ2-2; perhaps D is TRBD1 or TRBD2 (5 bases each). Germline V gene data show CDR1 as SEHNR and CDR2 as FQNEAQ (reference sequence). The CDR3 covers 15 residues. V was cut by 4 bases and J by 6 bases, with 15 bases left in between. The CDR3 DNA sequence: TGTGCCAGCAGCTCCCGACGTGGGGGTGCCGGGGAGCTGTTTTTT. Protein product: CASSSRRGGAGELFF. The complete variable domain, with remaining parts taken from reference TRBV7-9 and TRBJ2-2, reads DTGVSQNPRHKITKRGQNVTFRCDPISEHNRLYWYRQTLGQGPEFLTYFQNEAQLEKSRLLSDRFSAERPKGSFSTLEIQRTEQGDSAMYLCASSSRRGGAGELFFGEGSRLTVL.

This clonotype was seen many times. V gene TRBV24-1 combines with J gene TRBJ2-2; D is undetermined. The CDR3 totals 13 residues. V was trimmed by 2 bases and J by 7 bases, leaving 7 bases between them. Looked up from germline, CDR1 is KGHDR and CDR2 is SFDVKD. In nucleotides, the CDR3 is TGTGCCACCAGTGATTCAACGGTCGGGGAGCTGTTTTTT. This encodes CATSDSTVGELFF.

The CDR3 sequence is CASSGKTSSLDEQFF. The CDR3 region has the DNA TGTGCCAGCAGCGGGAAGACTAGCAGTTTGGATGAGCAGTTCTTC. V usage is TRBV11-2 and J usage is TRBJ2-1; 7 bases map to TRBD2. CDR3 length: 15 amino acids. V lost 5 bases to trimming and J lost 8 bases; unmatched junction nucleotides: 12. Germline values: CDR1 SGHAT, CDR2 FQNNGV.

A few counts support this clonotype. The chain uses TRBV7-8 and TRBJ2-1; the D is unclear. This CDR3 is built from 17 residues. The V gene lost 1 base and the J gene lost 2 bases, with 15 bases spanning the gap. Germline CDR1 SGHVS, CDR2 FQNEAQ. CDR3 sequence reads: CASSLVHAVLAYNEQFF. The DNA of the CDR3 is TGTGCCAGCAGCTTAGTTCATGCGGTTTTGGCCTACAATGAGCAGTTCTTC.